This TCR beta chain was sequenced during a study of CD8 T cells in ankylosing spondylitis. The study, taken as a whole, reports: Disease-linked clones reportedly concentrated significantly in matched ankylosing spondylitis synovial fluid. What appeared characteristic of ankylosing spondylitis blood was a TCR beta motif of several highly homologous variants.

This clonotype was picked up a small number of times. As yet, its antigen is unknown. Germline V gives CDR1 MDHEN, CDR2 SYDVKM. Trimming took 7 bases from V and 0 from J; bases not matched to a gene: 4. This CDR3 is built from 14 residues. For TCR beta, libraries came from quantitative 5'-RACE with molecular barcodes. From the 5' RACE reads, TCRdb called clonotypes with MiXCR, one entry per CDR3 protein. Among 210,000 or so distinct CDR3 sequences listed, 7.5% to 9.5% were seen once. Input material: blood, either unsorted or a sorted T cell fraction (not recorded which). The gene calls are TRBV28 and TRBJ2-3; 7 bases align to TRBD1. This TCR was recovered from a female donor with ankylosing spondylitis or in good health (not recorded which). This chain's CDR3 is CASKGGTSTDTQYF. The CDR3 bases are TGTGCCAGCAAAGGGGGCACTAGCACAGATACGCAGTATTTT.